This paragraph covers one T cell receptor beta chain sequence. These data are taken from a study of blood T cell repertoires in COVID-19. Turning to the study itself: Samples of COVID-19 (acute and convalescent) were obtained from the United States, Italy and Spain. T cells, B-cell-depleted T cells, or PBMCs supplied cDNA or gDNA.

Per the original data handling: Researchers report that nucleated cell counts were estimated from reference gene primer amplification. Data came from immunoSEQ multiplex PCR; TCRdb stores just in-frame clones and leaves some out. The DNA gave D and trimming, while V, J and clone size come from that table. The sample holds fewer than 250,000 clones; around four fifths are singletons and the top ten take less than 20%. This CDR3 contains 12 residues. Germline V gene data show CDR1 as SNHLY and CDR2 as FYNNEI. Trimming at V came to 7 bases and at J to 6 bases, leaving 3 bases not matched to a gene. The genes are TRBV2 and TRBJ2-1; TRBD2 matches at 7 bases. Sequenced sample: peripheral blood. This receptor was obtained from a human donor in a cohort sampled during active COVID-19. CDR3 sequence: CASNSGLNEQFF. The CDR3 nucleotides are TGTGCCAGCAATAGCGGGCTCAATGAGCAGTTCTTC.